The source of this TCR beta chain is a study of beta chain features in type 1 diabetes. Sequencing targeted expressed TCRB transcripts, as all isolated RNA had been reverse transcribed. The protocol was immunoSEQ multiplex PCR, while the TCRdb copy is restricted to in-frame clones and leaves out a portion. This table holds over 200,000 clones, 11% found once. This clone was counted only a few times. Its specificity is unknown. General observations from the study: It was among patients, rather than healthy donors, that naive, central memory and Treg TCRB repertoires appeared more similar. Shortening of TCRB CDR3s, moderate but significant, appeared in all four CD4+ subsets of Type 1 diabetes patients.

The clonotype was recovered from a man aged 30-40 years with type 1 diabetes. Material for sequencing was naive CD4+ T cells from blood.

CDR3 in amino acids: CASSQVLRVDTQYF. CDR3 bases: TGTGCCAGCAGCCAAGTGTTGAGGGTGGATACGCAGTATTTT. The rearrangement uses TRBV4-2 and TRBJ2-3, with a tentative D call TRBD2 (5 bases). Per germline, CDR1 LGHNA and CDR2 YNFKEQ. This CDR3 spans 14 amino acids. V dropped 1 base and J dropped 6 bases, with 11 bases sitting between them.